By frequency in the sample, the clone carrying this T cell receptor (beta chain) is medium-sized. Its target is not known. This table comes from immunoSEQ multiplex PCR, and its TCRdb copy is limited to in-frame clones, with some not included. This sample has about 4,400 clones; about 34% occur once, and the top ten carry more than 15%. This record belongs to a study of T cells in localized non-small cell lung cancer. Study-level results: Because sequencing included only one region (of the tumor), heterogeneity remains possible. Appearances in adjacent lung were noted for a median approximately 50 of the top 100 tumor clones. Longer overall survival was associated with a higher density of T cells in the blood.

This CDR3 has 17 amino acids. The ends were cut back, 3 bases at V and 2 bases at J, with 19 bases in the middle. Germline-derived CDR1 and CDR2 are SGHAT and FQDESV (reference sequence). The source was lung tumor tissue, collected before any cancer treatment. The origin of this receptor is a man aged 35-69 years with stage II squamous cell lung carcinoma. The chain couples TRBV11-1 to TRBJ1-1, with a tentative D call TRBD1 (5 bases). The CDR3 is CASSLGREGGINTEAFF. The DNA for the CDR3 is TGTGCCAGCAGCTTGGGGCGTGAGGGTGGCATAAACACTGAAGCTTTCTTT.